The present T cell receptor beta chain was sequenced within a study of T cell repertoires in cytomegalovirus infection. V shed 4 bases and J shed 0 bases, with 16 bases lying between them. The CDR3 consists of 16 residues. Germline CDR1 reads DFQATT; CDR2 reads SNEGSKA (reference sequence). This clonotype came up a few times. Its antigen is still unknown. Using its own MiXCR run on the reads, TCRdb lists one record per CDR3 protein. Of approximately 340,000 distinct CDR3 sequences in the sample, 29% were seen once. Sequenced material: cultured PBMCs, taken from culture after CMV antigen stimulation. This sequence originates from a human donor in good health (CMV status not recorded). Some clones in this sample may be carry-over from other donors' samples. V gene TRBV20-1 combines with J gene TRBJ1-5; tentative D call: TRBD1 (5 bases). CDR3 loop: CSATGRGDYSNQPQHF. DNA for the CDR3: TGCAGTGCTACGGGCCGGGGGGATTATAGCAATCAGCCCCAGCATTTT.